A selection of T cell receptor beta chains follows, all from one sample in a study of CD8+ T cells in alopecia areata. Only in-frame clones appear in the TCRdb table, and some are missing; sequencing was by immunoSEQ multiplex PCR. Of 140,000 to 150,000 clones in the sample, under 60% were seen once. The input for sequencing was CD4+ T cells sorted from blood, taken at week 0. These TCRs come from a human donor with alopecia areata. Each CDR3 is given with its conserved first and last residue. A D gene is named only where the DNA matches it firmly. The size field is filled for only some rows; it gives once, few, many or a size class.

D: TRBD1; V: TRBV19; size: NA; J: TRBJ2-6; CDR3: CASGTGPISGANVLTF; DNA: TGTGCCAGCGGGACAGGACCTATCTCTGGGGCCAACGTCCTGACTTTC
D: NA; V: TRBV5-1; size: NA; J: TRBJ2-2; CDR3: CASSLPGELFF; DNA: TGCGCCAGCAGCTTGCCCGGGGAGCTGTTTTTT
D: NA; V: TRBV2; size: NA; J: TRBJ1-1; CDR3: CASSEVGQEAFF; DNA: TGTGCCAGCAGTGAAGTGGGGCAGGAAGCTTTCTTT
D: TRBD2; V: TRBV30; size: NA; J: TRBJ2-5; CDR3: CAWSVAGPSMGRTQYF; DNA: TGTGCCTGGAGTGTAGCGGGACCATCGATGGGCCGGACCCAGTACTTC
D: TRBD1; V: TRBV29-1; size: few; J: TRBJ1-5; CDR3: CSVRTGDQPQHF; DNA: TGCAGCGTTCGGACAGGGGACCAGCCCCAGCATTTT
D: NA; V: TRBV20-1; size: NA; J: TRBJ2-5; CDR3: CSATRSETQYF; DNA: TGCAGTGCTACTCGGAGTGAGACCCAGTACTTC
D: NA; V: TRBV6-5; size: few; J: TRBJ2-7; CDR3: CASSYSRGGINEQYF; DNA: TGTGCCAGCAGTTACTCGAGGGGGGGCATCAACGAGCAGTACTTC
D: TRBD1; V: TRBV7-9; size: NA; J: TRBJ1-5; CDR3: CASSFGQGINQPQHF; DNA: TGTGCCAGCAGCTTCGGACAGGGTATCAATCAGCCCCAGCATTTT
D: NA; V: TRBV9; size: NA; J: TRBJ2-5; CDR3: CASSVGLGTEETQYF; DNA: TGTGCCAGCAGCGTAGGATTGGGGACGGAAGAGACCCAGTACTTC
D: NA; V: TRBV29-1; size: once; J: TRBJ2-7; CDR3: CSVEDRSEDGPGLGEQYF; DNA: TGCAGCGTTGAAGATCGTTCGGAGGACGGACCGGGGCTAGGTGAGCAGTACTTC
D: TRBD2; V: TRBV2; size: few; J: TRBJ2-7; CDR3: CASSAGTSGGSEQYF; DNA: TGTGCCAGCAGCGCCGGGACTAGCGGGGGGTCCGAGCAGTACTTC
D: NA; V: TRBV18; size: NA; J: TRBJ2-2; CDR3: CASSSLTGNTGELFF; DNA: TGTGCCAGCTCATCCTTGACAGGGAACACCGGGGAGCTGTTTTTT
D: NA; V: TRBV29-1; size: NA; J: TRBJ2-7; CDR3: CSPDIDRYEQYF; DNA: TGCAGCCCTGACATCGACCGCTACGAGCAGTACTTC
D: NA; V: TRBV7-8; size: NA; J: TRBJ2-3; CDR3: CASSPDPYTQYF; DNA: TGTGCCAGCAGCCCCGATCCTTATACGCAGTATTTT
D: TRBD1; V: TRBV18; size: once; J: TRBJ1-2; CDR3: CASSEGQGYGYTF; DNA: TGTGCCAGCTCGGAGGGACAGGGCTATGGCTACACCTTC
D: NA; V: TRBV14; size: few; J: TRBJ2-1; CDR3: CASSSRDRSYNEQFF; DNA: TGTGCCAGCAGCTCCCGAGACAGGTCCTACAATGAGCAGTTCTTC
D: NA; V: TRBV29-1; size: few; J: TRBJ1-3; CDR3: CSAGEQGNTIYF; DNA: TGCAGCGCCGGGGAACAGGGAAACACCATATATTTT
D: TRBD1; V: TRBV7-9; size: medium-sized; J: TRBJ2-1; CDR3: CASSSGTGMEREQFF; DNA: TGTGCCAGCAGCTCCGGGACAGGGATGGAGCGGGAGCAGTTCTTC
D: TRBD1; V: TRBV18; size: NA; J: TRBJ2-1; CDR3: CASSPGSGGTEQFF; DNA: TGTGCCAGCTCACCAGGGTCAGGGGGCACTGAGCAGTTCTTC
D: NA; V: TRBV27; size: NA; J: TRBJ2-7; CDR3: CASSPSGGWKVYEQYF; DNA: TGTGCCAGCAGTCCGAGTGGGGGATGGAAGGTCTACGAGCAGTACTTC
D: TRBD1; V: TRBV5-1; size: NA; J: TRBJ2-7; CDR3: CASSLRPGGTGVEQYF; DNA: TGCGCCAGCAGCCTCCGTCCCGGGGGGACAGGGGTCGAGCAGTACTTC
D: TRBD2; V: TRBV2; size: many; J: TRBJ2-7; CDR3: CASRGGWTYEQYF; DNA: TGTGCCAGCAGGGGAGGGTGGACCTACGAGCAGTACTTC
D: NA; V: TRBV18; size: NA; J: TRBJ2-3; CDR3: CASSPSPGPGDTQYF; DNA: TGTGCCAGCTCACCATCGCCCGGCCCGGGTGATACGCAGTATTTT
D: NA; V: TRBV6-5; size: few; J: TRBJ1-2; CDR3: CASSSPGSGYTF; DNA: TGTGCCAGCAGTTCCCCGGGTTCTGGCTACACCTTC
D: NA; V: TRBV29-1; size: NA; J: TRBJ1-2; CDR3: CSVYGANYGYTF; DNA: TGCAGCGTCTACGGGGCGAACTATGGCTACACCTTC
D: NA; V: TRBV29-1; size: NA; J: TRBJ2-1; CDR3: CSVEDRASSYNEQFF; DNA: TGCAGCGTTGAAGACAGGGCGAGCTCCTACAATGAGCAGTTCTTC
D: NA; V: TRBV30; size: NA; J: TRBJ1-2; CDR3: CAWSGQLFNYGYTF; DNA: TGTGCCTGGAGTGGACAGCTATTTAACTATGGCTACACCTTC
D: NA; V: TRBV7-2; size: NA; J: TRBJ2-3; CDR3: CASSLAQGGTGTQYF; DNA: TGTGCCAGCAGCTTAGCGCAAGGGGGGACCGGTACGCAGTATTTT
D: NA; V: TRBV30; size: NA; J: TRBJ2-1; CDR3: CAWVSGPSPRPYNEQFF; DNA: TGTGCCTGGGTTAGTGGTCCCTCCCCTCGCCCTTACAATGAGCAGTTCTTC
D: NA; V: TRBV5-1; size: NA; J: TRBJ2-2; CDR3: CASSFREMNTGELFF; DNA: TGCGCCAGCAGCTTCCGGGAAATGAACACCGGGGAGCTGTTTTTT
D: NA; V: TRBV20-1; size: NA; J: TRBJ1-2; CDR3: CSAGPDGYTF; DNA: TGCAGTGCAGGCCCCGATGGCTACACCTTC
D: NA; V: TRBV15; size: NA; J: TRBJ2-5; CDR3: CATSRDGAEWETQYF; DNA: TGTGCCACCAGCAGAGATGGGGCCGAATGGGAGACCCAGTACTTC
D: NA; V: TRBV7-9; size: once; J: TRBJ2-2; CDR3: CASSGAGPRTGELFF; DNA: TGTGCCAGCAGTGGGGCAGGGCCAAGGACCGGGGAGCTGTTTTTT
D: TRBD1; V: TRBV29-1; size: NA; J: TRBJ1-1; CDR3: CSTRTGVTEAFF; DNA: TGCAGCACCAGGACAGGCGTCACTGAAGCTTTCTTT
D: NA; V: TRBV29-1; size: NA; J: TRBJ1-5; CDR3: CSVRTEYNQPQHF; DNA: TGCAGCGTTCGAACAGAGTACAATCAGCCCCAGCATTTT
D: TRBD1; V: TRBV5-4; size: NA; J: TRBJ2-7; CDR3: CASSLRTGGFGEQYF; DNA: TGTGCCAGCAGCTTGAGGACAGGGGGGTTTGGCGAGCAGTACTTC
D: NA; V: TRBV6-6; size: few; J: TRBJ1-5; CDR3: CASSAQGGGNQPQHF; DNA: TGTGCCAGCAGTGCACAGGGAGGGGGCAATCAGCCCCAGCATTTT
D: NA; V: TRBV11-3; size: NA; J: TRBJ1-5; CDR3: CASSQAQGDQPQHF; DNA: TGTGCCAGCAGCCAAGCCCAGGGAGATCAGCCCCAGCATTTT
D: TRBD1; V: TRBV5-1; size: few; J: TRBJ2-7; CDR3: CASRTAPGQGTYEQYF; DNA: TGCGCCAGCAGAACCGCCCCGGGACAGGGGACCTACGAGCAGTACTTC
D: NA; V: TRBV7-6; size: NA; J: TRBJ2-1; CDR3: CASKIGASVVEQFF; DNA: TGTGCCAGCAAAATAGGTGCCTCGGTTGTTGAGCAGTTCTTC
D: NA; V: TRBV30; size: once; J: TRBJ1-5; CDR3: CAWTLIPSQPQHF; DNA: TGTGCCTGGACCCTGATCCCCTCTCAGCCCCAGCATTTT
D: NA; V: TRBV18; size: NA; J: TRBJ1-2; CDR3: CASSPPSAWVYGYTF; DNA: TGTGCCAGCTCACCACCCTCGGCGTGGGTCTATGGCTACACCTTC
D: TRBD1; V: TRBV25-1; size: NA; J: TRBJ2-1; CDR3: CASTGQGYNEQFF; DNA: TGTGCCAGTACCGGACAGGGTTACAATGAGCAGTTCTTC
D: TRBD1; V: TRBV27; size: NA; J: TRBJ1-4; CDR3: CASSTRGGEKLFF; DNA: TGTGCCAGCAGCACCAGGGGGGGTGAAAAACTGTTTTTT
D: TRBD1; V: TRBV30; size: NA; J: TRBJ1-4; CDR3: CAWSRDRGGTNEKLFF; DNA: TGTGCCTGGAGTCGGGACAGGGGAGGAACTAATGAAAAACTGTTTTTT
D: TRBD1; V: TRBV5-1; size: few; J: TRBJ2-2; CDR3: CASSSRQGTSGELFF; DNA: TGCGCCAGCAGCTCCCGACAGGGAACCTCCGGGGAGCTGTTTTTT
D: NA; V: TRBV27; size: NA; J: TRBJ1-2; CDR3: CASSSHGGDTYTF; DNA: TGTGCCAGCAGTTCCCACGGGGGGGATACGTACACCTTC
D: NA; V: TRBV7-9; size: NA; J: TRBJ2-2; CDR3: CASSLARLGELFF; DNA: TGTGCCAGCAGCTTAGCCCGTCTCGGGGAGCTGTTTTTT
D: NA; V: TRBV29-1; size: NA; J: TRBJ1-1; CDR3: CSVEVRGTLNTEAFF; DNA: TGCAGCGTTGAAGTAAGAGGGACCCTGAACACTGAAGCTTTCTTT
D: NA; V: TRBV10-3; size: NA; J: TRBJ2-3; CDR3: CAISGAGRTDTQYF; DNA: TGTGCCATCAGTGGGGCGGGCCGCACAGATACGCAGTATTTT